Presented here are 18 T cell receptor beta chains from one specimen sequenced in a study of CXCR3-negative and CXCR3-positive naive CD8 T cells (dated by TCRdb to between 2017 and 2020). The research as a whole found: Compared with CXCR3-negative naive cells, CXCR3-positive naive cells had TRB CDR3s with higher hydrophobicity (lower Kidera factor 4), lower energy, and higher strength and volume indices.

No antigen has been identified for these receptors. The sequencing machine was a NextSeq 550. The Human TCR Profiling Kit (MiLaboratory) was used to prepare UMI-labeled 5' RACE TRB cDNA libraries. TCRdb reprocessed the reads, and each CDR3 protein sequence is entered once, without DNA. The sample table on file contains roughly 120,000 distinct CDR3 sequences. The ten most abundant clones make up 0.59% of the sample. Material for sequencing was naive CXCR3+ CD8+ T cells from blood. The sample's cell subset or site label, decoded: CD45RO-CCR7+CD27+CD95- naive CD8+ T cells expressing CXCR3 (TNR3+). The receptors shown here come from a human donor in good health. Some clones in this sample may be carry-over from other donors' samples.

The genes are TRBV12-3 or TRBV12-4 and TRBJ2-2; with no DNA, the TCRdb D assignment of TRBD2 cannot be verified. The CDR3 has 14 amino acids. The CDR3: CASSGLAVTGELFF.

V is TRBV29-1 and J is TRBJ1-2. Per germline, CDR1 SQVTM and CDR2 ANQGSEA. The length of the CDR3 is 12 residues. The chain's CDR3 is CSVEGQRYGYTF. The full variable domain, in which reference TRBV29-1 and TRBJ1-2 provide the parts outside the CDR3, is SAVISQKPSRDICQRGTSLTIQCQVDSQVTMMFWYRQQPGQSLTLIATANQGSEATYESGFVIDKFPISRPNLTFSTLTVSNMSPEDSSIYLCSVEGQRYGYTFGSGTRLTVV.

The chain is built from TRBV4-3 and TRBJ2-7; checking the TCRdb D call of TRBD1 is not possible without DNA. The CDR3 runs to 15 residues. CDR1 and CDR2 (germline): LGHNA, YSLEER. CDR3 residues: CASSQDLLPGYEQYF.

The V and J genes are TRBV5-5 and TRBJ2-5. CDR3 length equals 13 residues. Looked up from germline, CDR1 is SGHKS and CDR2 is YYEKEE (reference sequence). The CDR3 is CASSLLRGETQYF.

This chain links TRBV4-3 with TRBJ1-4; TCRdb designates TRBD1, a call that cannot be tested without DNA. CDR1 is LGHNA, CDR2 YSLEER, per germline. This CDR3 has 18 residues. The CDR3 loop is CASSQEKAPAGWDEKLFF.

This chain uses TRBV20-1 with TRBJ1-1; the D call of TRBD1 rests on TCRdb alone, since no DNA is present to check it. From germline, CDR1 is DFQATT and CDR2 SNEGSKA (reference sequence). The CDR3 runs 14 residues. The CDR3 protein is CSARSTTGTGYDFF.

This chain uses TRBV19 with TRBJ2-7; TCRdb returns TRBD1, unconfirmable since there is no DNA. The CDR3 contains 17 residues. Germline CDR1 reads LNHDA; CDR2 reads SQIVND (reference sequence). Here the CDR3 reads CASSMGASEGLTYEQYF.

The chain couples TRBV5-5 to TRBJ2-7. CDR3 size: 13 residues. Per germline, CDR1 SGHKS and CDR2 YYEKEE (reference sequence). The CDR3 here is CASSSSQGYEQYF.

The J gene is TRBJ1-5, the V gene TRBV4-1; no DNA is available, so the TRBD1 call from TCRdb remains unchecked. This CDR3 has 16 residues. Germline assignment: CDR1 MGHRA and CDR2 YSYEKL. CDR3 sequence: CASSQEDRGGDQPQHF.

The chain recombines TRBV28 with TRBJ1-4; absent DNA, TCRdb's TRBD1 call cannot be checked. The CDR3 is made up of 14 amino acids. In germline, CDR1 is MDHEN, CDR2 SYDVKM. Here the CDR3 reads CASSFQGRGEKLFF.

The chain recombines TRBV28 with TRBJ2-3. This CDR3 comprises 15 residues. Germline assignment: CDR1 MDHEN and CDR2 SYDVKM. CDR3 sequence: CASSLPNPGADTQYF.

The chain combines TRBV7-9 with TRBJ2-5; the D call of TRBD1 rests on TCRdb alone, since no DNA is present to check it. Germline CDR1 and CDR2: SEHNR and FQNEAQ (reference sequence). This CDR3 has 12 residues. CDR3 amino acids: CASSLVDSPQYF.

This rearrangement joins TRBV15 to TRBJ1-5. This CDR3 comprises 15 residues. Germline-derived CDR1 and CDR2 are LNHNV and YYDKDF (reference sequence). This CDR3 is CATTPGTPSNQPQHF.

The V gene is TRBV7-3, the J gene TRBJ2-5; TCRdb selects TRBD2, and the lack of DNA leaves this call unchecked. Per the germline V gene, CDR1 is SGHTA and CDR2 is FQGTGA. The CDR3 has 18 residues. The chain's CDR3 is CASSLTAASGRLEETQYF.

The chain uses TRBV20-1 and TRBJ2-7; TCRdb designates TRBD2, a call that cannot be tested without DNA. CDR1 and CDR2 from the germline V gene are DFQATT and SNEGSKA (reference sequence). The CDR3 covers 13 residues. The CDR3 region is CSALAGGNNEQYF.

The chain employs TRBV13 and TRBJ2-1; TCRdb's D gene call, TRBD2, goes unchecked for lack of DNA. This CDR3 region has 14 residues. Germline loops: CDR1 PRHDT, CDR2 FYEKMQ (reference sequence). This chain's CDR3 is CASSSSGGKDEQFF.

The chain uses TRBV7-4 and TRBJ2-7; TCRdb lists TRBD1, though no DNA is available to test this call. The germline V gene encodes CDR1 SGHVT and CDR2 SQSDAQ. CDR3 length: 16 residues. CDR3 residues: CASSLYRDRGSYEQYF.

The V call is TRBV4-1, the J call TRBJ2-2. The CDR3 has 16 residues. Germline CDR1 is MGHRA and CDR2 is YSYEKL. CDR3 amino acids: CASSQDPGVRTGELFF.